Listed below are T cell receptor beta chains from one sample, sequenced in a study of technical replicates of blood from several donors. Using immunoSEQ multiplex PCR, the repertoire was profiled, and TCRdb retains in-frame clones only, with some absent. The sample holds about 87,000 clones, approximately 95% seen once. Sequenced material: T cells isolated from PBMCs. The receptors derive from a human donor in good health. CDR3s include the opening cysteine and the closing phenylalanine or tryptophan. A D gene is named only where the DNA matches it firmly. A clone size is listed for some rows: how often the clone was seen (once, few, many), or a class if it is expanded.

j_call	d_call	v_call	clone_size	cdr3_nt	cdr3_aa
TRBJ2-7	TRBD2	TRBV7-9	.	TGTGCCAGCAGCCTCGGAGCTAGCGGGAGGTTCTCCTACGAGCAGTACTTC	CASSLGASGRFSYEQYF
TRBJ1-5	TRBD1	TRBV29-1	.	TGCAGCGTGATACAGGGGTATAGCAATCAGCCCCAGCATTTT	CSVIQGYSNQPQHF
TRBJ2-5	TRBD2	TRBV4-1	.	TGCGCCAGCAGCCAAGAAAAGGCGACTAGCGGGATTAGGCAAGAGACCCAGTACTTC	CASSQEKATSGIRQETQYF
TRBJ1-1	.	TRBV14	.	TGTGCCAGCAGCCAAGACAGGGTAATGAACACTGAAGCTTTCTTT	CASSQDRVMNTEAFF
TRBJ2-7	TRBD2	TRBV5-6	.	TGTGCCAGCAGTCCCCCCACGGGAGGGCCCTACGAGCAGTACTTC	CASSPPTGGPYEQYF
TRBJ2-5	TRBD2	TRBV10-3	.	TGTGCCATCAGTGGGGGACTAGCGGCTAAAGAGACCCAGTACTTC	CAISGGLAAKETQYF
TRBJ2-1	TRBD2	TRBV30	.	TGTGCCTGGACAGGTCGCGGGAGCTCCTACAATGAGCAGTTCTTC	CAWTGRGSSYNEQFF
TRBJ1-2	.	TRBV5-4	.	TGTGCCAGCAGCTTCGCCATCGGCTATGGCTACACCTTC	CASSFAIGYGYTF
TRBJ2-1	.	TRBV19	.	TGTGCCAGTAGTACGGGTAGCAGAAGCTCCTACAATGAGCAGTTCTTC	CASSTGSRSSYNEQFF
TRBJ1-1	.	TRBV27	once	TGTGCCAGCAGTTTATCACAGGGTAACACTGAAGCTTTCTTT	CASSLSQGNTEAFF
TRBJ2-7	TRBD1	TRBV28	.	TGTGCCAGCAGTCCCGTGGACAGGGGTTACGAGCAGTACTTC	CASSPVDRGYEQYF
TRBJ2-3	TRBD2	TRBV9	.	TGTGCCAGCAGCGTAGGTACTAGCGGGAGGGATACGCAGTATTTT	CASSVGTSGRDTQYF
TRBJ2-5	.	TRBV2	.	TGTGCCGGCTCCCTCCAAGAGACCCAGTACTTC	CAGSLQETQYF
TRBJ1-3	TRBD1	TRBV18	.	TGTGCCAGCTCACCACTTTTGACAGGGTCTGGAAACACCATATATTTT	CASSPLLTGSGNTIYF
TRBJ2-7	TRBD2	TRBV15	.	TGTGCCACCAGCAGGGTTCCGGGACTAGCGGGAGTATATGAGCAGTACTTC	CATSRVPGLAGVYEQYF
TRBJ2-7	.	TRBV28	.	TGTGCCAGCAGGTCGTCCCTAACCGAGCAGTACTTC	CASRSSLTEQYF
TRBJ2-1	TRBD2	TRBV28	.	TGTGCCAGCAGTAAAGCGGGAGGGTCCTACAATGAGCAGTTCTTC	CASSKAGGSYNEQFF
TRBJ1-3	TRBD1	TRBV5-4	.	TGTGCCAGCAGCCCGGACAGGGCTCTCTCTGGAAACACCATATATTTT	CASSPDRALSGNTIYF
TRBJ2-7	.	TRBV27	.	TGTGCCAGCAGTATACAGGACAGTTTCAACGAGCAGTACTTC	CASSIQDSFNEQYF
TRBJ1-2	.	TRBV6-1	once	TGTGCCAGCATGCAGGTCTATGGCTACACCTTC	CASMQVYGYTF
TRBJ1-4	.	TRBV28	.	TGTGCCAGCAGATGGGGCAGGGGTGAAAAACTGTTTTTT	CASRWGRGEKLFF
TRBJ2-1	TRBD2	TRBV7-6	.	TGTGCCAGCAGTCGTACTAGCGGGAGAGACCATGAGCAGTTCTTC	CASSRTSGRDHEQFF
TRBJ2-5	.	TRBV7-9	.	TGTGCCAGCAGCCCACAGGGAGAGACCCAGTACTTC	CASSPQGETQYF
TRBJ1-2	TRBD1	TRBV14	.	TGTGCCAGCAGCCAGGGGCAGGGGGAATATGGCTACACCTTC	CASSQGQGEYGYTF
TRBJ2-3	TRBD2	TRBV30	.	TGTGCCTGGAGTTTCTTGCGACTAGCGGGAGGGGACACAGATACGCAGTATTTT	CAWSFLRLAGGDTDTQYF
TRBJ2-3	TRBD1	TRBV14	.	TGTGCCAGCAGCCAGACAGGGGGCTTCACAGATACGCAGTATTTT	CASSQTGGFTDTQYF
TRBJ2-3	TRBD2	TRBV5-1	.	TGCGCCAGCAGCTTGCGGGCTAGCGGGAGGGGCCCAGATACGCAGTATTTT	CASSLRASGRGPDTQYF
TRBJ1-1	.	TRBV6-5	.	TGTGCCAGCAGAAGGGGGAACACTGAAGCTTTCTTT	CASRRGNTEAFF
TRBJ2-7	.	TRBV29-1	.	TGCAGCGTTGAACGCTCCTACGAGCAGTACTTC	CSVERSYEQYF
TRBJ2-2	.	TRBV5-1	.	TGCGCCAGCAGCTTGGATAGCTTGAACACCGGGGAGCTGTTTTTT	CASSLDSLNTGELFF
TRBJ2-7	TRBD2	TRBV7-8	.	TGTGCCAGCAGCCCAGGACTAGCGGGAGGTTTAAGGTACGAGCAGTACTTC	CASSPGLAGGLRYEQYF
TRBJ2-2	.	TRBV15	.	TGTGCCACCAGCAGTTCCGTCCCCACCGGGGAGCTGTTTTTT	CATSSSVPTGELFF
TRBJ1-2	.	TRBV11-3	once	TGTGCCAGCAGCGCCCGGGACTCCCGGGAGTATGGCTACACCTTC	CASSARDSREYGYTF
TRBJ2-1	TRBD1	TRBV7-6	.	TGTGCCAGCAGCGGAACAGGGGCCGGCCAATATGAGCAGTTCTTC	CASSGTGAGQYEQFF
TRBJ2-7	TRBD2	TRBV28	.	TGTGCCAGCAGTTTACTGAGTAGCGGGAGCTCCTACGAGCAGTACTTC	CASSLLSSGSSYEQYF
TRBJ1-1	TRBD1	TRBV7-3	.	TGTGCCAGCAGCTTATCCGGGACAGATAACACTGAAGCTTTCTTT	CASSLSGTDNTEAFF
TRBJ2-7	.	TRBV29-1	.	TGCAGCGTTGGAGACAGGATCTACGAGCAGTACTTC	CSVGDRIYEQYF
TRBJ2-1	.	TRBV6-1	.	TGTGCCAGCAGCGGGACATCGCAGTTCTTC	CASSGTSQFF
TRBJ1-3	TRBD1	TRBV6-5	.	TGTGCCAGCAGCCCCGGGACAGTTGGAAACACCATATATTTT	CASSPGTVGNTIYF
TRBJ2-1	TRBD2	TRBV28	.	TGTGCCTCCCTGGGACTAGCGGACAATGAGCAGTTCTTC	CASLGLADNEQFF
TRBJ2-4	.	TRBV19	.	TGTGCCAGTAGTATGACGACAGAAGGTCGGAACATTCAGTACTTC	CASSMTTEGRNIQYF
TRBJ2-3	.	TRBV13	.	TGTGCCAGCAGCTCAGCGGATACGCAGTATTTT	CASSSADTQYF
TRBJ2-2	.	TRBV5-1	once	TGCGCCAGCAGCTTCCGGGTCGGTCACGGGGAGCTGTTTTTT	CASSFRVGHGELFF
TRBJ1-2	.	TRBV9	.	TGTGCCAGCAGCGTTGGGGGGGGTAGCAATTATGGCTACACCTTC	CASSVGGGSNYGYTF
TRBJ2-7	TRBD2	TRBV27	.	TGTGCCAGCAGCAGACCCGGGACTAGCGGGATTAGGTACGAGCAGTACTTC	CASSRPGTSGIRYEQYF
TRBJ2-7	.	TRBV4-1	.	TGCGCCAGCAGCCAAGACGAGGCAGCTACCTACGAGCAGTACTTC	CASSQDEAATYEQYF
TRBJ1-2	.	TRBV5-4	once	TGTGCCAGCAGCGTCGAGACAGCAAACTATGGCTACACCTTC	CASSVETANYGYTF
TRBJ1-1	.	TRBV19	.	TGTGCCAGTCAGGCCACTGAAGCTTTCTTT	CASQATEAFF
TRBJ1-1	.	TRBV9	.	TGTGCCAGCAGCCCAATAGGAGGGTACACTGAAGCTTTCTTT	CASSPIGGYTEAFF